These 23 T cell receptor delta chains were all obtained from the same sample, sequenced in a study of gammadelta T cells in human blood. TCRdb fed the RT-PCR reads into CATT to redo clone calling. The sample holds 1,000 to 1,200 delta-chain clones; 1.5% to 2% are singletons and the top ten take around 14%. The sequenced material came from non-Vgamma9Vdelta2 gamma-delta T cells from adult blood. These receptors came from a human donor.

This clone is classed as medium-sized (0.01 to 0.1%). V gene TRDV3 combines with J gene TRDJ1; TRDD3 matches 13 bases. The CDR3 has 17 residues. Losses at the gene ends were 3 bases for V and 0 bases for J; bases not matched to a gene: 10. The germline CDR1 and CDR2 sequences are TVYSNPD and GDNSRS (reference sequence). DNA of the CDR3: TGTGCCTTCGCCCTGACTGGGGGATACGATAACACCGATAAACTCATCTTT. This codes for CAFALTGGYDNTDKLIF.

This clone is large in the sample. Other DNA sequences in this sample translate to the same CDR3. This chain joins TRDV1 and TRDJ1; TRDD2 matches at 9 bases. J was trimmed by 2 bases and V by 3 bases; bases with no gene match: 31. There are 24 residues in the CDR3. Germline values: CDR1 TSWWSYY, CDR2 QGS. The CDR3 region has the DNA TGTGCTCTTGGGGACCCCCCGCGGCCTTCCTACCCCTCGGGGATTAGTGTGGTTACCGATAAACTCATCTTT. The encoded protein is CALGDPPRPSYPSGISVVTDKLIF.

This clone was observed a few times. The junction differs from germline at one of its ends, possibly a read error. The chain employs TRDV2 and TRDJ1; 12 positions agree with TRDD3. Germline values: CDR1 GEAIGNYY, CDR2 EKD. This CDR3 has 20 amino acids. The CDR3 reads CACDTRFPYWGILATDKIIF. CDR3 DNA: TGTGCCTGTGACACCCGATTCCCGTACTGGGGGATACTGGCCACCGATAAAATCATCTTT.

On this clone: This DNA's translation and the protein TCRdb lists, from a much larger clone, do not match at residue 8, likely due to a read error; the protein shown is translated from the DNA. This chain links TRDV1 with TRDJ1; D might be TRDD3 (6 bases). The CDR3 runs to 17 residues. The germline V gene encodes CDR1 TSWWSYY and CDR2 QGS. Deletions cut 5 bases from V and 0 bases from J, with 19 bases between. CDR3 in DNA: TGTGCTCTTGGGAAAATTCCTGCGAGGGGGAACACCGATAAACTCATCTTT. As protein: CALGKIPARGNTDKLIF.

Regarding this clone: A much larger clonotype is one base distant, so this may be a read error. The chain has TRAV29/DV5 and TRDJ1, with 8 bases fitting TRDD3. V shed 2 bases and J 0 bases; nucleotides not matched to a gene: 15. This CDR3 has 18 amino acids. In germline, CDR1 is NSMFDY, CDR2 ISSIKDK. CDR3 sequence (DNA): TGTGCAGCAAGGATGGGGGATCTCTTCTGCTCGTACACCGATAAACTCATCTTT. Translation: CAARMGDLFCSYTDKLIF.

Judged by abundance, this clone is medium-sized (0.01 to 0.1%). This sequence joins TRDV1 and TRDJ1, with TRDD3 as a possible D gene (5 bases). Trimming took 0 bases from V and 0 from J, leaving 32 bases between them. Germline CDR1 is TSWWSYY and CDR2 is QGS. CDR3 size: 23 residues. The CDR3 loop reads CALGELKSVPPPEYVTYTDKLIF. Written as DNA, the CDR3 is TGTGCTCTTGGGGAACTAAAATCTGTGCCGCCCCCCGAATACGTCACCTACACCGATAAACTCATCTTT.

This clone is deemed medium-sized. This chain joins TRDV1 and TRDJ1; the match to TRDD3 covers 7 bases. Trimming removed 3 bases from V and 6 bases from J; junction bases left unmatched: 31. From germline, CDR1 is TSWWSYY and CDR2 QGS. The CDR3 spans 22 residues. The CDR3 DNA is TGTGCTCTTGGGGATAACGGGGGGACGCCCAACAACGTGGTGGGATACTCGAATAAACTCATCTTT. Its protein product is CALGDNGGTPNNVVGYSNKLIF.

This clone has a handful of counts. This could be a read error, since a much larger clone is one nucleotide away. Within the sample, other DNA sequences also encode this same CDR3. This rearrangement joins TRAV29/DV5 to TRDJ1, with D perhaps TRDD3 (6 bases). Trimming removed 1 base from V and 5 bases from J, with 21 bases in between. This CDR3 comprises 16 residues. Looked up from germline, CDR1 is NSMFDY and CDR2 is ISSIKDK. Here the CDR3 reads CAASHRLGPGADKLIF. In DNA, the CDR3 is TGTGCAGCAAGCCATCGACTGGGCCCGGGGGCAGATAAACTCATCTTT.

About this clone itself: The TCRdb record carries a much larger clone's protein, which differs from this DNA's translation at residue 20; a read error is the likely cause, and the protein listed here is the DNA translation. This chain links TRDV1 with TRDJ1, with 12 bases fitting TRDD3. From germline, CDR1 is TSWWSYY and CDR2 QGS. The CDR3 spans 23 residues. CDR3 sequence reads: CALGERYHYRRVLGDTGTDNLIF. In DNA form, the CDR3 reads TGTGCTCTTGGGGAACGGTATCACTACAGACGTGTACTGGGGGATACCGGCACCGATAATCTCATCTTT.

By frequency in the sample, this clone is medium-sized. The rearrangement uses TRDV3 and TRDJ2, with TRDD3 identical over 13 bases. CDR1 is TVYSNPD, CDR2 GDNSRS, per germline (reference sequence). Trimming at V came to 3 bases and at J to 4 bases, leaving 17 bases not matched to a gene. The CDR3 runs 19 residues. The CDR3 coding sequence is TGTGCCTTGCATCACGGGAGGGTACTGGGGGATACGGGGACAGCACAACTCTTCTTT. Protein sequence: CALHHGRVLGDTGTAQLFF.

Turning to this clone: With a much larger clone just one base away, this may be a read error. The V gene is TRDV1, the J gene TRDJ2; 13 positions agree with TRDD3. No J gene was available from TCRdb, and it was assigned here by a germline match of the DNA. After removal of 0 bases from V and 4 bases from J, the junction contained 35 bases not matched to a gene. CDR3 size: 28 residues. Looked up from germline, CDR1 is TSWWSYY and CDR2 is QGS. The CDR3 bases are TGTGCTCTTGGGGAACTATTGGTTAATCCCTACGACGGGGACTGGGGGATACGCGCCCCGGAAAGGACAGCACAACTCTTCTTT. This translates into CALGELLVNPYDGDWGIRAPERTAQLFF.

Judged by abundance, this clone is large. The chain joins TRDV1 to TRDJ1; either TRDD2 or TRDD3 may fit D (6 bases each). Germline V gene sequence: CDR1 TSWWSYY, CDR2 QGS. V lost 1 base, J lost 12 bases, and 33 bases lay in between. The CDR3 is made up of 19 amino acids. CDR3 coding DNA: TGTGCTCTTGGGGAACCTTTCCTAATTAGAAGGTGGGGGCCCCTAAAAGTCATCTTT. Protein sequence: CALGEPFLIRRWGPLKVIF.

Points on this clone: It is likely a read error: a sequence one base away is far more abundant. The chain uses TRAV29/DV5 and TRDJ1, with D perhaps given as TRDD2 or TRDD3 (6 bases each). The CDR3 spans 24 residues. V was clipped by 0 bases and J by 0 bases, with 39 bases between them. The V gene's germline CDR1 is NSMFDY and CDR2 ISSIKDK. The CDR3 bases are TGTGCAGCAAGCGAGGCCTTCCCATTGTACTGGGATTACCGAAACCGGGGGTACACCGATAAACTCATCTTT. It encodes CAASEAFPLYWDYRNRGYTDKLIF.

This clone has only a few counts. A read error may be the cause here, since a much bigger clone is one base away. V and J are TRDV1 and TRDJ1; 12 nucleotides align to TRDD3. Here the J gene came from matching the DNA to germline, since TCRdb omits it. CDR3 length equals 20 residues. CDR1 and CDR2 (germline): TSWWSYY, QGS. After removal of 0 bases from V and 3 bases from J, the junction contained 14 bases not matched to a gene. The DNA of the CDR3 is TGTGCTCTTGGGGAACTCCCCTTTGTCCCACTGGGGGATACCCCCGATAAACTCATCTTT. As protein: CALGELPFVPLGDTPDKLIF.

This clone was counted a few times. A much larger clonotype is one base distant, so this may be a read error. The gene calls are TRAV29/DV5 and TRDJ1; D unresolved. Germline V lookup: CDR1 NSMFDY, CDR2 ISSIKDK. The length of the CDR3 is 19 residues. CDR3 loop: CAASVLGTREGQYTDKLTF. The CDR3 DNA is TGTGCAGCAAGCGTCTTAGGAACCCGAGAGGGCCAGTACACCGATAAACTCACCTTT.

This clone is labeled medium-sized (0.01 to 0.1%). This sequence joins TRDV1 and TRDJ1, with TRDD2 identical over 9 bases. Germline V gene sequence: CDR1 TSWWSYY, CDR2 QGS. The CDR3 runs 21 residues. The V gene end was trimmed by 1 base and the J gene end by 2 bases; junction bases not matched to a gene: 20. CDR3 residues: CALGERPSYVYWETSTDKLIF. CDR3 coding DNA: TGTGCTCTTGGGGAACGGCCTTCCTACGTCTACTGGGAGACTTCTACCGATAAACTCATCTTT.

On this clone itself: A read error is the likely source, as a far larger clone sits one nucleotide away. V gene TRDV1 combines with J gene TRDJ2; TRDD3 aligns across 13 bases. Assignment of the J gene here rests on matching the DNA to germline, because TCRdb gives none. The V gene's germline CDR1 is TSWWSYY and CDR2 QGS. With V trimmed by 0 bases and J by 12 bases, 34 bases remained unmatched. CDR3 length equals 25 residues. The CDR3 protein is CALGELIPTSYWGIRVFRYTDKLFF. DNA of the CDR3: TGTGCTCTTGGGGAACTGATCCCTACTTCGTACTGGGGGATACGCGTATTCAGGTACACCGATAAACTCTTCTTT.

A remark on this clone: With only one base between it and a far larger clone, this is likely a read error. The V gene is TRDV1, the J gene TRDJ1; 12 bases agree with TRDD3. Germline CDR1 is TSWWSYY and CDR2 is QGS. The CDR3 consists of 26 residues. J was trimmed by 0 bases and V by 2 bases; bases with no gene match: 31. CDR3 coding DNA: TGTGCTCTTGGGGAAGTTGCGGGCCCTTTTCGCGACCAGGGCTGGGGGATACGCTGCTACACCGATAAACTCATCTTT. Translation: CALGEVAGPFRDQGWGIRCYTDKLIF.

This clone rates as large (0.1 to 1%). Other DNA sequences within the sample encode an identical CDR3. The rearrangement uses TRDV1 and TRDJ1; TRDD3 aligns across 9 bases. CDR1 and CDR2 from the germline V gene are TSWWSYY and QGS. This CDR3 has 20 residues. V trimming: 1 base; J trimming: 0 bases; junction bases outside the gene matches: 15. CDR3 in DNA: TGTGCTCTTGGGGAACATGGAGTTTCTGGGGGATTGCGGTACACCGATAAACTCATCTTT. As protein: CALGEHGVSGGLRYTDKLIF.

This clone is large. Other DNA sequences in the same sample also yield this CDR3. The chain is built from TRDV1 and TRDJ1; TRDD3 matches at 8 bases. The CDR3 has 23 amino acids. Looked up from germline, CDR1 is TSWWSYY and CDR2 is QGS. V shed 5 bases, J shed 1 base, and the junction held 30 bases outside the gene matches. The CDR3 spells CALGIIPIKFTGGILPATDKLIF. DNA for the CDR3: TGTGCTCTTGGGATAATTCCCATCAAATTTACTGGGGGTATACTACCCGCCACCGATAAACTCATCTTT.

This clone was counted between two and nine times. This likely traces to a read error, being one base from a far larger clone. The chain recombines TRDV1 with TRDJ1, with D perhaps assigned TRDD2 or TRDD3 (9 bases each). Trimming stripped 4 bases from V and 2 bases from J, with 26 bases between. CDR1 and CDR2 from the germline V gene are TSWWSYY and QGS. The CDR3 is made up of 19 amino acids. The CDR3 nucleotides are TGTGCTCTTGGGGCCGACCCTTCCTACGGGGGGATACCGACCGATAAACTCATCTTT. Protein: CALGADPSYGGIPTDKLIF.

This clone rates as large. This rearrangement joins TRDV1 to TRDJ1, with TRDD3 matching over 13 bases. Per germline, CDR1 TSWWSYY and CDR2 QGS. The CDR3 has 19 amino acids. V shed 3 bases and J 3 bases; nucleotides not matched to a gene: 13. Here the CDR3 reads CALGDPTPTGGYEADKLIF. The CDR3 region has the DNA TGTGCTCTTGGGGACCCTACACCGACTGGGGGATACGAAGCCGATAAACTCATCTTT.

This clone is large (0.1 to 1%). V gene TRDV1 combines with J gene TRDJ1; D could derive from TRDD1 or TRDD3 (5 bases each). The germline gives CDR1 TSWWSYY, CDR2 QGS. The CDR3 spans 21 residues. Between the trimmed V and J ends, which lost 4 bases and 3 bases, there was a span of 33 bases. CDR3 in amino acids: CALGGLTGTLHSIVRSDKLIF. CDR3 nucleotides: TGTGCTCTTGGGGGACTAACTGGCACTCTCCATAGTATTGTTAGGTCCGATAAACTCATCTTT.